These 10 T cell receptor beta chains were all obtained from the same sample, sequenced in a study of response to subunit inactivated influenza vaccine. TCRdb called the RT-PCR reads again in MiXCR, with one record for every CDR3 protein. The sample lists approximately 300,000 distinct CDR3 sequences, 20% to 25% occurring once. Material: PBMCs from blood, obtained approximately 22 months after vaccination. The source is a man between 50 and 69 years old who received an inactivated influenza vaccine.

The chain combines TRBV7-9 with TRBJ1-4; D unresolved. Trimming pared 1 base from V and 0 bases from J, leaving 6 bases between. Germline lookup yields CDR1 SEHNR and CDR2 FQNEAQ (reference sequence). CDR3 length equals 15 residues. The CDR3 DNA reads TGTGCCAGCAGCTTAGGCCCAGCAACTAATGAAAAACTGTTTTTT. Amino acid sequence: CASSLGPATNEKLFF.

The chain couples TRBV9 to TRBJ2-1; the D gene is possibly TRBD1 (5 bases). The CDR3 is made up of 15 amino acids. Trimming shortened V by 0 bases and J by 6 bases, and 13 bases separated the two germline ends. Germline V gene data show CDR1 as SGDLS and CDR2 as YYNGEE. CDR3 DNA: TGTGCCAGCAGCGTAGCTGGGGTTGGGGCCAATGAGCAGTTCTTC. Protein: CASSVAGVGANEQFF.

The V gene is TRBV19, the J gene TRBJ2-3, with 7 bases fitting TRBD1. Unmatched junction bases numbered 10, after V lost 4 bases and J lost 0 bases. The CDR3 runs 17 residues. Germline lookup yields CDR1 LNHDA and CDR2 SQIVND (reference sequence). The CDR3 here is CASSTTLGTASTDTQYF. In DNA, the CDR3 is TGTGCCAGTAGTACCACCTTAGGGACAGCTAGCACAGATACGCAGTATTTT.

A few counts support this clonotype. The CDR3 sequence: CASSVGAASNYGYTF. In DNA, the CDR3 is TGTGCCAGCAGCGTGGGGGCCGCGTCTAACTATGGCTACACCTTC. The chain links TRBV9 to TRBJ1-2, with D perhaps TRBD1 (6 bases). The CDR3 runs to 15 residues. Trimming stripped 2 bases from V and 0 bases from J, with 11 bases between. Germline V gene data show CDR1 as SGDLS and CDR2 as YYNGEE.

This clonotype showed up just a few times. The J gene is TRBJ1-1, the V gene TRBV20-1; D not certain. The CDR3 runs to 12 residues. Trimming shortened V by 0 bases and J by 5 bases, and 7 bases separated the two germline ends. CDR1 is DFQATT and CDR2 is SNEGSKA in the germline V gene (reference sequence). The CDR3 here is CSAREFRTEAFF. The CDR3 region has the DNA TGCAGTGCTAGAGAGTTTCGGACTGAAGCTTTCTTT.

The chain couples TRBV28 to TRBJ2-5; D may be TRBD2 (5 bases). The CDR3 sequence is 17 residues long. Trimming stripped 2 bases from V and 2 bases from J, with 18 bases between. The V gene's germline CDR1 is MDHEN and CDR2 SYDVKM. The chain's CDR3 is CASSLVALQLPQETQYF. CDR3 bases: TGTGCCAGCAGTTTAGTAGCGCTACAGTTACCGCAAGAGACCCAGTACTTC.

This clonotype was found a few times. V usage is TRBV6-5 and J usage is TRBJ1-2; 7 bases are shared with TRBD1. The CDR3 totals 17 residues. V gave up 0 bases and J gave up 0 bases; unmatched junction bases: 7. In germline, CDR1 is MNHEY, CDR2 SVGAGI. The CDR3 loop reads CASSYSGATGSNYGYTF. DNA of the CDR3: TGTGCCAGCAGTTACTCGGGGGCGACAGGGTCTAACTATGGCTACACCTTC.

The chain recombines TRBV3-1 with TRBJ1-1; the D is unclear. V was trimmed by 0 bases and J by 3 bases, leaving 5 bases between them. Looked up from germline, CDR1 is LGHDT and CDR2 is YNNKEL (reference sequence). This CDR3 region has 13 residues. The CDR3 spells CASSQERDTEAFF. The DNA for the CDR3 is TGTGCCAGCAGCCAAGAGAGGGACACTGAAGCTTTCTTT. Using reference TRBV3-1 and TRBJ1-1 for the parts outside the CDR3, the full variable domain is DTAVSQTPKYLVTQMGNDKSIKCEQNLGHDTMYWYKQDSKKFLKIMFSYNNKELIINETVPNRFSPKSPDKAHLNLHINSLELGDSAVYFCASSQERDTEAFFGQGTRLTVV.

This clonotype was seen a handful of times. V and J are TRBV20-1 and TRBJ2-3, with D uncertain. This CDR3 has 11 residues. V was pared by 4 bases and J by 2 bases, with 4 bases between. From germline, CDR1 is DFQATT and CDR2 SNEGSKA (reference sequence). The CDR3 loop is CSATITDTQYF. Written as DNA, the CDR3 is TGCAGTGCTACCATCACAGATACGCAGTATTTT.

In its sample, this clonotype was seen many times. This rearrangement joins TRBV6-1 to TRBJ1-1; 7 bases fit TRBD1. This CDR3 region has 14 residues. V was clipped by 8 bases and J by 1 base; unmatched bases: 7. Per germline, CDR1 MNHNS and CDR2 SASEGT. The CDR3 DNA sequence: TGTGCCAGCTCCCTGGAGGGGGCGAACACTGAAGCTTTCTTT. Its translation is CASSLEGANTEAFF.